This TCR beta chain was recorded in a study of breast tumors, draining lymph nodes, adjacent tissues. Regarding the study as a whole: Tumors had less TCR diversity than lymph nodes, more than nontumor tissue. Findings are consistent with lymph node origin and intratumoral expansion of most tumor T cells. Compared with basal-like, luminal-like tumors shared significantly more repertoire with nontumor tissue.

In TCRdb, the multiplex PCR reads were re-called with MiXCR into one record per CDR3 protein. The sample yields about 80,000 distinct CDR3 sequences, roughly 20% seen once. Samples came from axillary lymph nodes draining the breast cancer. This clonotype was seen ten or more times. The target antigen is unknown. The CDR3 runs 15 residues. V shed 6 bases, J shed 2 bases, and the junction held 6 bases outside the gene matches. The V call is TRBV12-3 or TRBV12-4, the J call TRBJ2-1; TRBD2 matches at 8 bases. This TCR was recovered from a female donor with breast cancer. Some clones in this sample may be carry-over from other donors' samples. The sequenced material came from axillary lymph node tissue. The CDR3 is CASSSAGATYNEQFF. CDR3 sequence (DNA): TGTGCCAGCAGCTCAGCGGGAGCGACCTACAATGAGCAGTTCTTC.